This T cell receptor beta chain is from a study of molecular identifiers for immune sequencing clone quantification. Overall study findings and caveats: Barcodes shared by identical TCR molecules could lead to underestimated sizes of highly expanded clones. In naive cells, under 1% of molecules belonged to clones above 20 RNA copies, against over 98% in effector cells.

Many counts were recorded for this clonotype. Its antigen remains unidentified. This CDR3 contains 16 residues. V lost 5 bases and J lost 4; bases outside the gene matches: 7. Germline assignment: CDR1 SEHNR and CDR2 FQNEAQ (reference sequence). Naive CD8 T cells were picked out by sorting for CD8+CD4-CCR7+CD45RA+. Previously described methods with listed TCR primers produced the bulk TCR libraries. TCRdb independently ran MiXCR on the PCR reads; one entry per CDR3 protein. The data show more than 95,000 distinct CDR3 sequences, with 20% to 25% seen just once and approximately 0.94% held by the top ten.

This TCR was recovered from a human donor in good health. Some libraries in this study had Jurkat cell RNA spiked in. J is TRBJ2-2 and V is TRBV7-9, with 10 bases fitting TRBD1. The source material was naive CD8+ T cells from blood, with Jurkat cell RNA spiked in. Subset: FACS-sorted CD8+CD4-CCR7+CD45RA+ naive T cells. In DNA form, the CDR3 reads TGTGCCAGCAGCCCCGGGACAGGGGCTAGCACCGGGGAGCTGTTTTTT. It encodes CASSPGTGASTGELFF.